This T cell receptor beta chain was recorded in a study of shared clonotypes between healthy human individuals. Study as a whole: For every donor, three CD4 naive, three CD4 memory, two CD8 naive and one CD8 memory plates were used. Study-wide results and caveats: The study found lower generation probabilities in non-shared clonotypes than in those shared by all four donors.

V lost 4 bases and J lost 4, with 19 bases in between. CDR3 size: 16 residues. Germline V gene data show CDR1 as SGHDN and CDR2 as FVKESK. Measured with immunoSEQ multiplex PCR; TCRdb has only the in-frame clones, and not every one. The repertoire holds some 2,500,000 clones, with 93% as singletons. A note on this clone: Its antigen is undetermined.

This chain joins TRBV14 and TRBJ2-5; D possibly matches TRBD1 or TRBD2 (5 bases each). Sample: naive CD4+ T cells from PBMCs. Subset given: CD45RA+ positively selected. The receptor's source is a man aged 18 to 30 in good health. Some clones in this sample may be carry-over from other donors' samples. The CDR3 sequence is CASSPLQSGRRETQYF. The CDR3 DNA sequence: TGTGCCAGCAGCCCTCTCCAGTCGGGGCGACGAGAGACCCAGTACTTC. The entire variable domain, with the rest obtained from reference TRBV14 and TRBJ2-5, is as follows: EAGVTQFPSHSVIEKGQTVTLRCDPISGHDNLYWYRRVMGKEIKFLLHFVKESKQDESGMPNNRFLAERTGGTYSTLKVQPAELEDSGVYFCASSPLQSGRRETQYFGPGTRLLVL.